This T cell receptor (beta chain) was identified in a study of OX40 agonist ivuxolimab in advanced cancers. Findings and caveats of the study: Some of the nonresponding patients also showed low levels of normalized T-cell clonal expansion. Averaging showed that CD8+ T cells had more expanded clones than CD4+ did. The specificity for antigen of the expanded peripheral T cells was not determined.

This CDR3 is built from 12 residues. Trimming removed 0 bases at V and 1 base at J, with 0 bases between. The germline V gene has CDR1 MGHDK and CDR2 SYGVNS. Details on this clone: Its antigen is undetermined. This CDR3 is also generated by other DNA sequences in the sample.

Assay: immunoSEQ multiplex PCR; the TCRdb copy retains only in-frame clones and omits some. Here the sample spans some 150,000 clones, about nine tenths being singletons. The V call is TRBV25-1, the J call TRBJ2-5; D is ambiguous. Specimen: CD4+ or CD8+ T cells sorted from blood, collected in a trial of the OX40 agonist ivuxolimab. This sequence was found in an adult with an advanced solid tumor such as melanoma, head and neck, liver or kidney cancer. CDR3 coding DNA: TGTGCCAGCAGTGAATACCAAGAGACCCAGTACTTC. Its protein is CASSEYQETQYF.